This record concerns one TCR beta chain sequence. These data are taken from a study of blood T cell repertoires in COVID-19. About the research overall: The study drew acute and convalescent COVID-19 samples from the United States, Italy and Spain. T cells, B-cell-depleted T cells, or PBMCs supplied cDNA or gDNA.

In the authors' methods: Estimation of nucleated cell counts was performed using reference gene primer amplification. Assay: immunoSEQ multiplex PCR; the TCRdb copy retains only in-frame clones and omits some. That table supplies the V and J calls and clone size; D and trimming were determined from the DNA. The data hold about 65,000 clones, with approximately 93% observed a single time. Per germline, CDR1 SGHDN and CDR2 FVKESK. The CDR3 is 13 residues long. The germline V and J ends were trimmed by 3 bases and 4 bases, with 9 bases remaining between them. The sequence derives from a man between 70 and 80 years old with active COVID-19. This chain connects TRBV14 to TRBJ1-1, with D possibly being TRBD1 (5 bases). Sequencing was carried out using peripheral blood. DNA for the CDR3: TGTGCCAGCAGCCAGCAGGGAAGCACTGAAGCTTTCTTT. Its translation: CASSQQGSTEAFF.